These 28 T cell receptor beta chains came from one sample sequenced in a study of beta chain features in type 1 diabetes. Study results and limitations: TCRB CDR3s from Type 1 diabetes patients were moderately but significantly shorter in all four CD4+ subsets.

Of the isolated RNA, all was reverse transcribed, and so the sequenced material was expressed TCRB transcripts. The assay was immunoSEQ multiplex PCR, and TCRdb's table has in-frame clones only and misses some. This table holds hundreds of thousands of clones, roughly an eighth found once. These TCRs' antigens remain unknown. Source material: naive CD4+ T cells from blood. These receptors were taken from a man under 40 with type 1 diabetes.

The rearrangement links TRBV11-1 to TRBJ2-2, with D possibly being TRBD2 (7 bases). With 3 bases removed from V and 4 bases from J, the gap between germline ends came to 18 bases. CDR3 length equals 17 residues. CDR1 SGHAT and CDR2 FQDESV come from the germline V gene (reference sequence). DNA of the CDR3: TGTGCCAGCAGCTTCCCCCCGGGGGGCGCGTCCACCGGGGAGCTGTTTTTT. Encoded protein: CASSFPPGGASTGELFF.

There are a few counts of this clone. The chain links TRBV7-3 to TRBJ2-7; the match to TRBD1 covers 8 bases. J was trimmed by 4 bases and V by 6 bases; bases with no gene match: 8. The CDR3 loop spans 14 amino acids. Per germline, CDR1 SGHTA and CDR2 FQGTGA. CDR3 protein: CASSPGTGPYEQYF. CDR3 coding DNA: TGTGCCAGCAGTCCCGGGACAGGCCCTTACGAGCAGTACTTC.

This chain uses TRBV15 with TRBJ1-1; perhaps TRBD1 as D (5 bases). The CDR3 length is 15 residues. V was clipped by 5 bases and J by 2 bases, with 15 bases between them. Germline-derived CDR1 and CDR2 are LNHNV and YYDKDF (reference sequence). The CDR3 DNA is TGTGCCACCAGCCAAGGAGGGGCGGGAAACACTGAAGCTTTCTTT. It yields the protein CATSQGGAGNTEAFF.

This clone has just a few counts. J is TRBJ2-5 and V is TRBV2, with unresolved D. This CDR3 is 12 amino acids long. V dropped 2 bases and J dropped 9 bases, with 10 bases sitting between them. Germline V gene lookup returns CDR1 SNHLY and CDR2 FYNNEI. As DNA, the CDR3 is TGTGCCAGCAGTGAACCCCCAGTGTCCCAGTACTTC. It translates to CASSEPPVSQYF. Variable domain in full (rest from reference TRBV2 and TRBJ2-5): EPEVTQTPSHQVTQMGQEVILRCVPISNHLYFYWYRQILGQKVEFLVSFYNNEISEKSEIFDDQFSVERPDGSNFTLKIRSTKLEDSAMYFCASSEPPVSQYFGPGTRLLVL.

The rearrangement uses TRBV13 and TRBJ1-1; D gene uncertain. V was pared by 4 bases and J by 1 base, with 16 bases between. Germline V gene data show CDR1 as PRHDT and CDR2 as FYEKMQ (reference sequence). The CDR3 length is 16 residues. CDR3 amino acids: CASSSLGPYPNTEAFF. CDR3 nucleotides: TGTGCCAGCAGCTCCCTTGGGCCTTACCCGAACACTGAAGCTTTCTTT.

This chain links TRBV28 with TRBJ2-7, with a possible D match to TRBD2 (6 bases). There are 17 residues in the CDR3. The germline CDR1 and CDR2 sequences are MDHEN and SYDVKM. Trimming took off 2 bases at V and 0 bases at J, with 17 bases between the two ends. CDR3 sequence (DNA): TGTGCCAGCAGTTTAGACCTACCTCTAGCGTCCTCCTACGAGCAGTACTTC. Encoded protein: CASSLDLPLASSYEQYF. The variable domain in full, with the rest retrieved from reference TRBV28 and TRBJ2-7, is DVKVTQSSRYLVKRTGEKVFLECVQDMDHENMFWYRQDPGLGLRLIYFSYDVKMKEKGDIPEGYSVSREKKERFSLILESASTNQTSMYLCASSLDLPLASSYEQYFGPGTRLTVT.

There are a few counts of this clone. The chain couples TRBV18 to TRBJ2-1, with 7 nucleotides matching TRBD2. The V and J ends lost 5 bases and 2 bases, in that order; junction bases with no gene match: 6. This CDR3 is 15 amino acids long. The germline gives CDR1 KGHSH, CDR2 LQKENI. CDR3 nucleotide sequence: TGTGCCAGCTCATCGGCGCTAGCGGCCTACAATGAGCAGTTCTTC. Translated, it gives CASSSALAAYNEQFF.

This clone has only a few counts. The V and J genes are TRBV27 and TRBJ2-1; D possibly corresponds to TRBD2 (5 bases). Germline CDR1 is MNHEY and CDR2 is SMNVEV (reference sequence). This CDR3 contains 16 residues. V shed 4 bases and J shed 9 bases, with 22 bases lying between them. The CDR3 DNA reads as TGTGCCAGCAGTTCCCCGACACTAAGCGCGAGGGCTGAGCAGTTCTTC. It is translated as CASSSPTLSARAEQFF.

The V and J genes are TRBV5-1 and TRBJ2-7; no reliable D call. Between the trimmed V and J ends, which lost 5 bases and 2 bases, there was a span of 14 bases. The CDR3 loop spans 14 amino acids. Germline CDR1 reads SGHRS; CDR2 reads YFSETQ. In DNA form, the CDR3 reads TGCGCCAGCAGTTGGTCAGGTCAAACCTACGAGCAGTACTTC. This encodes CASSWSGQTYEQYF.

This clone was counted only a few times. The genes are TRBV6-5 and TRBJ2-1; 8 nucleotides align to TRBD1. CDR3 length equals 15 residues. Per germline, CDR1 MNHEY and CDR2 SVGAGI. The V segment lost 5 bases and the J segment 8 bases; nucleotides outside the gene matches: 11. The CDR3 DNA is TGTGCCAGCAGTCCCCTTCGACAGGGGTTTGATGAGCAGTTCTTC. It yields the protein CASSPLRQGFDEQFF.

This clone was detected only a few times. The chain recombines TRBV5-1 with TRBJ2-6; no firm D call. Per the germline V gene, CDR1 is SGHRS and CDR2 is YFSETQ. Trimming cost V 4 bases and J 0 bases, with 8 bases left between them. The CDR3 is 15 residues long. The CDR3 coding sequence is TGCGCCAGCAGCCTACAGACCTCTGGGGCCAACGTCCTGACTTTC. Translated, it gives CASSLQTSGANVLTF.

This clone occurred a few times. The chain links TRBV5-1 to TRBJ2-1, with 12 nucleotides matching TRBD2. This CDR3 spans 15 amino acids. With 0 bases clipped from V and 8 bases from J, the junction kept 3 bases outside the gene matches. CDR1 is SGHRS, CDR2 YFSETQ, per germline. CDR3 sequence reads: CASSLGLAGEDEQFF. As DNA, the CDR3 is TGCGCCAGCAGCTTGGGACTAGCGGGAGAGGATGAGCAGTTCTTC. Full variable domain (remainder filled in from reference TRBV5-1 and TRBJ2-1): KAGVTQTPRYLIKTRGQQVTLSCSPISGHRSVSWYQQTPGQGLQFLFEYFSETQRNKGNFPGRFSGRQFSNSRSEMNVSTLELGDSALYLCASSLGLAGEDEQFFGPGTRLTVL.

This clone occurred a few times. The J gene is TRBJ1-2, the V gene TRBV6-1, with D tentatively TRBD1 (5 bases). The CDR3 is made up of 12 amino acids. Trimming took 3 bases from V and 3 from J, leaving 5 bases between them. Germline CDR1 MNHNS, CDR2 SASEGT. CDR3 coding DNA: TGTGCCAGCAGTGACAGGGACTATGGCTACACCTTC. It specifies CASSDRDYGYTF.

The rearrangement uses TRBV30 and TRBJ1-1; possibly TRBD1 for D (5 bases). There are 14 residues in the CDR3. The germline V and J ends were trimmed by 8 bases and 4 bases, with 20 bases remaining between them. CDR1 and CDR2 (germline): GTSNPN, SVGIG (reference sequence). CDR3 DNA: TGTGCCAGGAAGTGGGGCAACTTAGCCACTGAAGCTTTCTTT. This translates into CARKWGNLATEAFF.

The rearrangement uses TRBV30 and TRBJ2-2; maybe TRBD1 (6 bases). Trimming pared 5 bases from V and 6 bases from J, leaving 19 bases between. From germline, CDR1 is GTSNPN and CDR2 SVGIG (reference sequence). The CDR3 has 15 residues. This CDR3 reads CAWQQGVVYAGELFF. DNA of the CDR3: TGTGCCTGGCAACAGGGCGTTGTGTATGCCGGGGAGCTGTTTTTT.

This clone was observed a few times. The V and J genes are TRBV28 and TRBJ2-4, with D unresolved. The V gene lost 6 bases and the J gene lost 7 bases, with 10 bases spanning the gap. The CDR3 has 12 residues. Germline lookup yields CDR1 MDHEN and CDR2 SYDVKM. Written as DNA, the CDR3 is TGTGCCAGCAGGGCTCAGGTTAACATTCAGTACTTC. It specifies CASRAQVNIQYF.

This clone has a handful of counts. The rearrangement uses TRBV7-2 and TRBJ2-1; 7 bases line up with TRBD2. V was clipped by 7 bases and J by 4 bases; unmatched bases: 16. The germline gives CDR1 SGHTA, CDR2 FQGNSA. The CDR3 extends over 17 amino acids. CDR3 nucleotides: TGTGCCAGCACCAAGGGGCCGGGCGGGAGCCGGTACAATGAGCAGTTCTTC. Amino acids: CASTKGPGGSRYNEQFF.

This clone has a handful of counts. The rearrangement links TRBV7-8 to TRBJ2-7, with TRBD2 matching 15 bases. CDR1 and CDR2 (germline): SGHVS, FQNEAQ. This CDR3 has 18 residues. The junction had 14 bases not matched to a gene; V was cut back by 6 bases and J by 5 bases. The CDR3 coding sequence is TGTGCCAGCAGATTGGACAGGTGGACTAGCGGGAGGGCCAACGAGCAGTACTTC. Its protein is CASRLDRWTSGRANEQYF.

The chain employs TRBV2 and TRBJ2-7, with D unresolved. Trimming pared 6 bases from V and 3 bases from J, leaving 9 bases between. The germline CDR1 and CDR2 sequences are SNHLY and FYNNEI. The CDR3 sequence is 12 residues long. Written as DNA, the CDR3 is TGTGCCAGCAGATCAGAAATCTACGAGCAGTACTTC. Amino acid sequence: CASRSEIYEQYF.

This clone was counted only a few times. The rearrangement joins TRBV7-2 to TRBJ2-5; D is unclear. The assigned J gene may be wrong: the sequence end matches TRBJ2-7 better. Germline V CDR1 and CDR2: SGHTA, FQGNSA. The CDR3 sequence is 12 residues long. The CDR3 DNA sequence: TGTGCCAGCAGCTTATATCTCCGCGAGCAGTACTTC. Its protein product is CASSLYLREQYF.

This clone was seen a few times. The chain recombines TRBV14 with TRBJ2-7; D possibly corresponds to TRBD1 (6 bases). Between the trimmed V and J ends, which lost 4 bases and 3 bases, there was a span of 10 bases. The CDR3 is 13 residues long. Germline CDR1 and CDR2: SGHDN and FVKESK. The CDR3 region is CASSLIQGYEQYF. As DNA, the CDR3 is TGTGCCAGCAGCCTGATACAGGGCTACGAGCAGTACTTC.

The V and J genes are TRBV27 and TRBJ2-5; D is ambiguous. The CDR3 runs 13 residues. Looked up from germline, CDR1 is MNHEY and CDR2 is SMNVEV (reference sequence). V was trimmed by 1 base and J by 2 bases, leaving 5 bases between them. CDR3 DNA sequence: TGTGCCAGCAGTTTATTACTACAAGAGACCCAGTACTTC. Its translation: CASSLLLQETQYF.

Comments on this clone: At the DNA level, this CDR3 is encoded by other sequences in the same sample as well. The chain uses TRBV5-4 and TRBJ2-3; 11 bases are shared with TRBD2. In germline, CDR1 is SGHNT, CDR2 YYREEE (reference sequence). This CDR3 comprises 16 residues. J lost 0 bases, V lost 3 bases, and 3 bases had no gene match. This chain's CDR3 is CASSSRTSGSTDTQYF. The CDR3 DNA reads as TGTGCCAGCAGCTCCCGGACTAGCGGGAGCACAGATACGCAGTATTTT.

There are a few counts of this clone. The V and J genes are TRBV19 and TRBJ1-5, with 7 bases fitting TRBD1. V dropped 9 bases and J dropped 4; count of bases not matched to a gene: 9. CDR1 is LNHDA and CDR2 is SQIVND in the germline V gene (reference sequence). The CDR3 runs 14 residues. In nucleotides, the CDR3 is TGTGCCAGCGAAGACAGGGCTTTTAATCAGCCCCAGCATTTT. It encodes CASEDRAFNQPQHF.

Only a few counts were recorded for this clone. This chain joins TRBV29-1 and TRBJ2-7, with 7 bases identical to TRBD1. The CDR3 covers 14 residues. Looked up from germline, CDR1 is SQVTM and CDR2 is ANQGSEA. The V and J ends lost 0 bases and 2 bases, in that order; junction bases with no gene match: 4. For the CDR3, the DNA is TGCAGCGTTGAAGAAGGAACAGGGGCCTACGAGCAGTACTTC. It translates to CSVEEGTGAYEQYF.

Only a few counts were recorded for this clone. An end of the junction differs from the germline gene, which may be a read error. This chain connects TRBV6-5 to TRBJ2-7; TRBD1 aligns across 8 bases. CDR3 length: 14 amino acids. The germline V gene encodes CDR1 MNHEY and CDR2 SVGAGI. This CDR3 reads CASSHSPRGHEQYF. CDR3 DNA sequence: TGTGCCAGCAGTCACTCCCCCAGGGGGCACGAGCAGTACTTC.

The chain couples TRBV14 to TRBJ2-7; 7 bases agree with TRBD2. From germline, CDR1 is SGHDN and CDR2 FVKESK. Losses at the gene ends were 5 bases for V and 7 bases for J; bases not matched to a gene: 8. CDR3 length equals 13 residues. The DNA for the CDR3 is TGTGCCAGCAGCTCCCGACTAGCTGGAGAGCAGTACTTC. Its translation is CASSSRLAGEQYF.

A few counts support this clone. The rearrangement joins TRBV28 to TRBJ2-2, with TRBD2 matching 12 bases. Germline V gene lookup returns CDR1 MDHEN and CDR2 SYDVKM. The CDR3 loop spans 14 amino acids. The V segment lost 11 bases and the J segment 4 bases; nucleotides outside the gene matches: 5. The CDR3 sequence is CAGGLAGSTGELFF. In DNA form, the CDR3 reads TGTGCCGGGGGACTAGCGGGCTCCACCGGGGAGCTGTTTTTT.